The 20 T cell receptor beta chains given below trace back to one sample, sequenced in a study of T cells expressing NK-cell markers. TCRdb re-called the 5' RACE reads and gives one entry per CDR3 protein, without DNA. The table for this sample gives about 400,000 distinct CDR3 sequences. Sequenced material: blood T cells: a sorted CD56 or NKG2C T cell subset, CD4+ or CD8+ T cells, or bulk PBMC T cells (not recorded which). Receptors originate from a woman aged 50 to 65 in good health.

V gene TRBV5-6 combines with J gene TRBJ2-1. CDR3 size: 15 residues. From germline, CDR1 is SGHDT and CDR2 YYEEEE. CDR3: CASSLAEGTYNEQFF. The full variable domain, its missing parts supplied by reference TRBV5-6 and TRBJ2-1, is DAGVTQSPTHLIKTRGQQVTLRCSPKSGHDTVSWYQQALGQGPQFIFQYYEEEERQRGNFPDRFSGHQFPNYSSELNVNALLLGDSALYLCASSLAEGTYNEQFFGPGTRLTVL.

J is TRBJ2-7 and V is TRBV7-9; without DNA, the TCRdb call of TRBD2 cannot be checked. The CDR3 contains 14 residues. The germline V gene has CDR1 SEHNR and CDR2 FQNEAQ (reference sequence). This chain's CDR3 is CASEKREGLNEQYF.

The rearrangement uses TRBV5-1 and TRBJ2-7; the TCRdb D gene call, TRBD2, has no DNA to confirm it. The CDR3 has 14 residues. Looked up from germline, CDR1 is SGHRS and CDR2 is YFSETQ. This CDR3 reads CASSTTSGPLEQYF.

The V and J genes are TRBV30 and TRBJ2-2; no DNA is available, so the TRBD1 call from TCRdb remains unchecked. The CDR3 is 16 residues long. Germline CDR1 reads GTSNPN; CDR2 reads SVGIG (reference sequence). The CDR3 sequence: CAWIPRGRVNTGELFF.

V usage is TRBV27 and J usage is TRBJ1-5; the TCRdb D gene call, TRBD1, has no DNA to confirm it. Germline CDR1 reads MNHEY; CDR2 reads SMNVEV (reference sequence). The CDR3 has 15 residues. This chain's CDR3 is CASSLGGGVFQPQHF.

The V call is TRBV6-1, the J call TRBJ1-5. This CDR3 has 15 amino acids. CDR1 and CDR2 from the germline V gene are MNHNS and SASEGT. CDR3 sequence reads: CASSEGTASNQPQHF.

V usage is TRBV12-3 or TRBV12-4 and J usage is TRBJ2-1; checking the TCRdb D call of TRBD2 is not possible without DNA. This CDR3 has 15 amino acids. The CDR3 protein is CASRAGTSELNEQFF.

The chain is built from TRBV4-1 and TRBJ2-6; lacking DNA, the TRBD2 call made by TCRdb goes unchecked. CDR1 and CDR2 from the germline V gene are MGHRA and YSYEKL. The CDR3 is made up of 18 amino acids. This CDR3 reads CASSQHSGTPQGANVLTF.

The gene calls are TRBV20-1 and TRBJ1-5; the TRBD1 assignment by TCRdb is unverifiable without DNA. Looked up from germline, CDR1 is DFQATT and CDR2 is SNEGSKA (reference sequence). The CDR3 totals 15 residues. Here the CDR3 reads CSAREPGQGIGPQHF.

V and J are TRBV7-9 and TRBJ2-1. The CDR3 contains 15 residues. Germline V lookup: CDR1 SEHNR, CDR2 FQNEAQ (reference sequence). CDR3 residues: CASSDPTGAYNEQFF.

J is TRBJ1-3 and V is TRBV7-9. The CDR3 totals 13 residues. Germline V gene lookup returns CDR1 SEHNR and CDR2 FQNEAQ (reference sequence). CDR3 sequence: CASSLSARDTIYF.

V usage is TRBV9 and J usage is TRBJ2-1. CDR1 and CDR2 (germline): SGDLS, YYNGEE. The CDR3 runs to 15 residues. This chain's CDR3 is CASSVGRRSYNEQFF.

The chain carries TRBV27 and TRBJ2-1; the TRBD2 assignment by TCRdb is unverifiable without DNA. The CDR3 is 18 amino acids. Germline V CDR1 and CDR2: MNHEY, SMNVEV (reference sequence). The CDR3 loop reads CASSGGEWWREKFGEQFF.

This chain connects TRBV10-3 to TRBJ1-1. Germline loops: CDR1 ENHRY, CDR2 SYGVKD. CDR3 length: 13 residues. This chain's CDR3 is CAISLVGNTEAFF.

The chain joins TRBV7-8 to TRBJ2-7; without DNA, the TCRdb call of TRBD1 cannot be checked. Germline loops: CDR1 SGHVS, CDR2 FQNEAQ. CDR3 size: 15 residues. The CDR3 spells CASSTRTGHPYEQYF.

The gene calls are TRBV9 and TRBJ2-5; TCRdb designates TRBD2, a call that cannot be tested without DNA. Germline CDR1 and CDR2: SGDLS and YYNGEE. The CDR3 has 13 residues. CDR3 region: CASSAEDWGTQYF.

V gene TRBV5-1 combines with J gene TRBJ2-5. The CDR3 spans 14 residues. CDR1 is SGHRS and CDR2 is YFSETQ in the germline V gene. The CDR3 here is CASSLGPAQETQYF.

The rearrangement uses TRBV28 and TRBJ2-3; absent DNA, TCRdb's TRBD1 call cannot be checked. Per the germline V gene, CDR1 is MDHEN and CDR2 is SYDVKM. The CDR3 is made up of 16 amino acids. Here the CDR3 reads CASSLGTGQSTDTQYF.

The V and J genes are TRBV9 and TRBJ1-1; TCRdb selects TRBD1, and the lack of DNA leaves this call unchecked. Germline V CDR1 and CDR2: SGDLS, YYNGEE. This CDR3 is built from 13 residues. Here the CDR3 reads CASSPDTSTEAFF.

V usage is TRBV15 and J usage is TRBJ2-1; no DNA is available, so the TRBD2 call from TCRdb remains unchecked. The CDR3 has 16 residues. Germline lookup yields CDR1 LNHNV and CDR2 YYDKDF (reference sequence). The chain's CDR3 is CATSRVAGGGHNEQFF.